This paragraph covers one TCR beta chain sequence. The sample is drawn from a study of blood T cell repertoires in COVID-19. Background on the study: Acute and convalescent COVID-19 specimens originated in the United States, Italy and Spain. From T cells, B-cell-depleted T cells, or PBMCs came the material, which was cDNA or gDNA.

Under the authors' procedure: Amplification of reference gene primers provided the estimated nucleated cell counts. Assay used: immunoSEQ multiplex PCR; TCRdb lists only in-frame clones, some missing. V, J and clone size are those of that table, while D and trimming were read from the DNA. The table shows 85,000 to 120,000 clones, with around 84% occurring only once. The CDR3 is 13 amino acids. V shed 5 bases and J shed 4 bases, with 9 bases lying between them. J is TRBJ1-3 and V is TRBV12-3 or TRBV12-4; no clear D gene. The material sequenced was peripheral blood. This clonotype was obtained from a man in his fifties or sixties with active or convalescent COVID-19. In DNA, the CDR3 is TGTGCCAGCAGTCGGGTATCCGGAAACACCATATATTTT. Translating it yields CASSRVSGNTIYF.